A selection of T cell receptor beta chains follows, all from one sample in a study of T cell responses to AZD1222 COVID-19 vaccine. Clones were sequenced by immunoSEQ multiplex PCR, and TCRdb holds only the in-frame ones, with some missing. The sample gives about 130,000 clones, approximately 89% of which show up once; about 4.3% is in the top ten. Sequencing was performed on peripheral blood, taken 28 days after the second AZD1222 dose. These receptors all come from an adult who received the AZD1222 COVID-19 vaccine. Both conserved end residues are part of each CDR3. A D gene is named only where the DNA matches it firmly. The listing skips clone size in some rows; elsewhere it reads once, few, many or a size class.

D	V	size	J	CDR3	DNA
TRBD1	TRBV3-1/TRBV3-2	.	TRBJ1-1	CASSQGWDREAFF	TGTGCCAGCAGCCAAGGTTGGGACAGAGAAGCTTTCTTT
.	TRBV9	.	TRBJ2-5	CASRPLAKETQYF	TGTGCCAGCCGGCCCCTAGCGAAGGAGACCCAGTACTTC
.	TRBV28	.	TRBJ1-4	CASSRDFEKLFF	TGTGCCAGCAGTCGGGACTTTGAAAAACTGTTTTTT
.	TRBV9	.	TRBJ2-2	CASSVGQQGGLFF	TGTGCCAGCAGCGTAGGACAGCAAGGAGGGCTGTTTTTT
TRBD2	TRBV7-2	once	TRBJ2-1	CASTRGGGGENEQFF	TGTGCCAGCACCCGTGGCGGGGGGGGCGAAAATGAGCAGTTCTTC
TRBD1	TRBV5-1	.	TRBJ2-4	CASSPGQGATRSKNIQYF	TGCGCCAGCAGCCCCGGACAGGGGGCGACGCGATCCAAAAACATTCAGTACTTC
.	TRBV7-9	few	TRBJ2-6	CASLRVSGANVLTF	TGTGCCAGCTTAAGGGTGTCTGGGGCCAACGTCCTGACTTTC
.	TRBV18	few	TRBJ2-7	CASSLGLSYEQYF	TGTGCCAGCTCACTGGGACTCTCCTACGAGCAGTACTTC
.	TRBV7-9	once	TRBJ2-7	CASSLVLGRDDEQYF	TGTGCCAGCAGCTTAGTCCTGGGCAGGGATGACGAGCAGTACTTC
TRBD1	TRBV30	.	TRBJ1-2	CAWRVDRGSGYTF	TGTGCCTGGAGGGTTGACAGGGGGAGCGGCTACACCTTC
TRBD2	TRBV7-2	.	TRBJ2-2	CASSPGLAEANTGELFF	TGTGCCAGCAGTCCCGGACTAGCGGAGGCGAACACCGGGGAGCTGTTTTTT
.	TRBV6-5	.	TRBJ1-4	CASSYSPMTGSEKLFF	TGTGCCAGCAGTTACTCGCCGATGACAGGCTCTGAAAAACTGTTTTTT
TRBD1	TRBV10-3	.	TRBJ2-7	CAIKNTGTGNYEQYF	TGTGCCATCAAAAATACCGGGACAGGCAATTACGAGCAGTACTTC
TRBD1	TRBV4-1	.	TRBJ1-2	CASSRTGDHYGYTF	TGCGCCAGCAGCCGGACAGGGGATCACTATGGCTACACCTTC
.	TRBV11-2	.	TRBJ1-3	CASSLAGSGNTIYF	TGTGCCAGCAGCTTAGCAGGGTCCGGAAACACCATATATTTT
.	TRBV28	.	TRBJ1-3	CASSPLTGEGNTIYF	TGTGCCAGCAGCCCGCTTACAGGAGAGGGAAACACCATATATTTT
.	TRBV5-1	.	TRBJ1-1	CASSLDPGGEAFF	TGCGCCAGCAGCTTGGATCCCGGGGGTGAAGCTTTCTTT
.	TRBV18	few	TRBJ1-6	CASSPGRGGDSPLHF	TGTGCCAGCTCACCGGGTAGGGGAGGCGATTCACCCCTCCACTTT
TRBD1	TRBV7-2	.	TRBJ2-5	CASSQGARETQYF	TGTGCCAGCAGCCAGGGGGCCAGGGAGACCCAGTACTTC
.	TRBV4-1	.	TRBJ2-3	CASSQGWTTDTQYF	TGCGCCAGCAGCCAGGGGTGGACCACAGATACGCAGTATTTT
TRBD2	TRBV4-3	.	TRBJ2-3	CASSPQGLAGEDTQYF	TGCGCCAGCAGCCCCCAGGGACTAGCGGGGGAAGATACGCAGTATTTT
.	TRBV30	.	TRBJ2-7	CAGTRQVSPYEQYF	TGTGCCGGTACCAGACAGGTATCGCCCTACGAGCAGTACTTC
.	TRBV4-2	.	TRBJ1-6	CASSQDKIGSSYNSPLHF	TGTGCCAGCAGCCAAGATAAGATTGGGAGCTCCTATAATTCACCCCTCCACTTT
TRBD1	TRBV11-2	.	TRBJ1-1	CASIGGQGIGEAFF	TGTGCCAGCATCGGCGGACAGGGGATTGGTGAAGCTTTCTTT
TRBD1	TRBV2	.	TRBJ1-1	CASASGQSHQGEAFF	TGTGCCAGCGCCTCGGGACAGAGCCACCAGGGGGAAGCTTTCTTT
TRBD1	TRBV5-6	.	TRBJ1-1	CASSLWRTGLNTEAFF	TGTGCCAGCAGCTTGTGGCGGACAGGGTTGAACACTGAAGCTTTCTTT
.	TRBV28	.	TRBJ2-3	CASRFSGRTLTDTQYF	TGTGCCAGCAGGTTCTCGGGTCGCACTCTCACAGATACGCAGTATTTT
.	TRBV7-2	.	TRBJ2-7	CASSPQRGRGLREQYF	TGTGCCAGCAGCCCGCAACGAGGCAGGGGCTTGAGGGAGCAGTACTTC
.	TRBV18	.	TRBJ1-2	CASSPDSDANYGYTF	TGTGCCAGCTCACCGGACAGCGATGCTAACTATGGCTACACCTTC
.	TRBV2	.	TRBJ2-3	CASSDGGSADTQYF	TGTGCCAGCAGTGACGGGGGATCAGCAGATACGCAGTATTTT
TRBD1	TRBV7-9	few	TRBJ2-7	CASSLGQGNIYEQYF	TGTGCCAGCAGCTTAGGACAGGGGAATATCTACGAGCAGTACTTC
TRBD1	TRBV2	few	TRBJ1-1	CASSDQGRGAFF	TGTGCCAGCAGTGATCAGGGCAGGGGGGCTTTCTTT
.	TRBV6-5	.	TRBJ1-5	CASAGTNQPQHF	TGTGCCAGCGCAGGGACAAATCAGCCCCAGCATTTT
TRBD1	TRBV10-1	few	TRBJ1-1	CASSDGQGGSAFF	TGCGCCAGCAGTGACGGACAGGGGGGATCAGCTTTCTTT
TRBD1	TRBV7-2	.	TRBJ2-2	CASSPRTGGGELFF	TGTGCCAGCAGCCCCAGGACAGGGGGTGGGGAGCTGTTTTTT